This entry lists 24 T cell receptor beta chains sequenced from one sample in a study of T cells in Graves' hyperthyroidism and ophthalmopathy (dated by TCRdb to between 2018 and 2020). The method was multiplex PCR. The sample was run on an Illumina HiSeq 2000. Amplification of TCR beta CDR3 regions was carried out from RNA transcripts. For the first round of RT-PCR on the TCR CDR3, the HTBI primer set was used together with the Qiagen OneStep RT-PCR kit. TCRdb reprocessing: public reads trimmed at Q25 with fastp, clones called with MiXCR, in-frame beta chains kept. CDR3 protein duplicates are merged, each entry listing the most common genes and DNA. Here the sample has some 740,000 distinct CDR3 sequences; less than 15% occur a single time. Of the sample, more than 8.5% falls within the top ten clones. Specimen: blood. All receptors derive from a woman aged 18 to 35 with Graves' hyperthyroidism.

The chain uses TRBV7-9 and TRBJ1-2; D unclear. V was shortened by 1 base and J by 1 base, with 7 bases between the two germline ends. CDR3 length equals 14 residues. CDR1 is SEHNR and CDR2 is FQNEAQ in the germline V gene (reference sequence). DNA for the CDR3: TGTGCCAGCAGCTTAGGAGTACTTAACTATGGCTACACCTTC. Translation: CASSLGVLNYGYTF.

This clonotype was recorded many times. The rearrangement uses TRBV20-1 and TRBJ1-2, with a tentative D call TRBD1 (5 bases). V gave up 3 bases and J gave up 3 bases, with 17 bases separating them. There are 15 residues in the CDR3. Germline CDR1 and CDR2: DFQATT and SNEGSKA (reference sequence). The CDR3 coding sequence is TGCAGTGCTAGGTCTTCCCTGGACAAGGACTATGGCTACACCTTC. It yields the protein CSARSSLDKDYGYTF.

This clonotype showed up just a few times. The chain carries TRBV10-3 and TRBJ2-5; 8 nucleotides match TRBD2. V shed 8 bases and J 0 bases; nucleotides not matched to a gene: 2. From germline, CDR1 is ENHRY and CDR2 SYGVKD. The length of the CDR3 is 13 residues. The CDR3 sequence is CAIGLAHQETQYF. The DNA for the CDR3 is TGTGCCATCGGACTAGCCCACCAAGAGACCCAGTACTTC.

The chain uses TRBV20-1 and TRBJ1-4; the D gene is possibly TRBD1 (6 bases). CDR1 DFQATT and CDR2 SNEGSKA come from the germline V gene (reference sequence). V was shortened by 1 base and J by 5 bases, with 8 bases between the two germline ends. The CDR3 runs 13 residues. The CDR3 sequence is CSARGGGNEKLFF. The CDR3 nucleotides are TGCAGTGCTAGAGGAGGGGGGAATGAAAAACTGTTTTTT.

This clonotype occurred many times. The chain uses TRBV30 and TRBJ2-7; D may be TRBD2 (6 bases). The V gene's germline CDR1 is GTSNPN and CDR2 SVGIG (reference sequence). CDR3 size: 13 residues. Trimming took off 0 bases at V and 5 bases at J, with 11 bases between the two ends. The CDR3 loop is CAWSVLGLNEQYF. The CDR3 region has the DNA TGTGCCTGGAGTGTATTGGGACTTAACGAGCAGTACTTC.

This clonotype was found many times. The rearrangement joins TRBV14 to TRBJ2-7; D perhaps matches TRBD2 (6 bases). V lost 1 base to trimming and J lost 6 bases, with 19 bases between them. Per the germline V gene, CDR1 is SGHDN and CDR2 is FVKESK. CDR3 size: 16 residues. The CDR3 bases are TGTGCCAGCAGCCAAGGTGTTTTCAGGCGGCGGGGCGAGCAGTACTTC. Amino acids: CASSQGVFRRRGEQYF.

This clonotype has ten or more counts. CDR3 bases: TGTGCCAGCAGCTTAGGGGGAAGGACAAACCCCCACAATCAGCCCCAGCATTTT. Its translation: CASSLGGRTNPHNQPQHF. The chain recombines TRBV7-9 with TRBJ1-5; maybe TRBD1 (5 bases). In germline, CDR1 is SEHNR, CDR2 FQNEAQ (reference sequence). This CDR3 comprises 18 residues. The V gene lost 1 base and the J gene lost 3 bases, with 19 bases spanning the gap.

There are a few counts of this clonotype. The CDR3 DNA follows: TGTGCCAGCAGTTCACCCAGGGGGTACTATGGCTACACCTTC. Its translation is CASSSPRGYYGYTF. The chain recombines TRBV12-3 or TRBV12-4 with TRBJ1-2, with 7 bases aligning to TRBD1. The CDR3 sequence is 14 residues long. Trimming cost V 4 bases and J 3 bases; bases outside gene matches: 5.

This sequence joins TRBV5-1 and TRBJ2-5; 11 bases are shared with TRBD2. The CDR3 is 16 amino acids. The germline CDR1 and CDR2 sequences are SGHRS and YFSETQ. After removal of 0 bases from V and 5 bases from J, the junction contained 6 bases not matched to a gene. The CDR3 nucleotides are TGCGCCAGCAGCTTGGGACTAGCGGGAACCGAGGAGACCCAGTACTTC. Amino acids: CASSLGLAGTEETQYF.

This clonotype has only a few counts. This CDR3 reads CASSPWDSSNQPQHF. Written as DNA, the CDR3 is TGTGCCAGCAGCCCCTGGGACAGCAGCAATCAGCCCCAGCATTTT. The chain has TRBV7-2 and TRBJ1-5; 7 bases align to TRBD1. The CDR3 sequence is 15 residues long. Germline CDR1 reads SGHTA; CDR2 reads FQGNSA. V dropped 5 bases and J dropped 1; count of bases not matched to a gene: 5.

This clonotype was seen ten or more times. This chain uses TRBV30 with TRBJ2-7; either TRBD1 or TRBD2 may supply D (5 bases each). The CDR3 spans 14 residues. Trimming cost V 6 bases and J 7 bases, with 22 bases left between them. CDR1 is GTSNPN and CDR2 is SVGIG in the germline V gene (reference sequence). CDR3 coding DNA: TGTGCCTGTCTGTACGGGACCCCTCTCGAGGAGCAGTACTTC. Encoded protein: CACLYGTPLEEQYF.

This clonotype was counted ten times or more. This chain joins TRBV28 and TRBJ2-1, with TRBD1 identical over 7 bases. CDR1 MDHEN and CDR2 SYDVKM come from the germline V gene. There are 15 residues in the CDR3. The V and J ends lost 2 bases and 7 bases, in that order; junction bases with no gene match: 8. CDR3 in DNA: TGTGCCAGCAGTTTAATCAACAGGGGTGGTAATGAGCAGTTCTTC. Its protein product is CASSLINRGGNEQFF.

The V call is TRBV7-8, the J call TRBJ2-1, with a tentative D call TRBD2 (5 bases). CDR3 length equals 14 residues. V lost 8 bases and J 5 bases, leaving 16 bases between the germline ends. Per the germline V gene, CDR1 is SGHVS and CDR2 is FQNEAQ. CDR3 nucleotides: TGTGCCAGCGGCTCGCCGGGAAAACACAATGAGCAGTTCTTC. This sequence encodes CASGSPGKHNEQFF.

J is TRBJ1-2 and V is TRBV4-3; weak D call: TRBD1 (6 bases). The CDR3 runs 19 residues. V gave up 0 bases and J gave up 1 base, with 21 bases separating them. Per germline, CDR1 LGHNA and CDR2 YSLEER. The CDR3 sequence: CASSQELNFQGKDNYGYTF. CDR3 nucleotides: TGCGCCAGCAGCCAAGAGCTGAATTTTCAGGGGAAGGATAACTATGGCTACACCTTC.

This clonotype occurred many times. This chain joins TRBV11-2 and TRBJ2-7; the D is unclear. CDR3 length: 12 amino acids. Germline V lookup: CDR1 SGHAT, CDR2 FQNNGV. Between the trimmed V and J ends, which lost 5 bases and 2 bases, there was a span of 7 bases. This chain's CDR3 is CASSRFTYEQYF. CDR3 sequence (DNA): TGTGCCAGCAGCCGATTTACCTACGAGCAGTACTTC.

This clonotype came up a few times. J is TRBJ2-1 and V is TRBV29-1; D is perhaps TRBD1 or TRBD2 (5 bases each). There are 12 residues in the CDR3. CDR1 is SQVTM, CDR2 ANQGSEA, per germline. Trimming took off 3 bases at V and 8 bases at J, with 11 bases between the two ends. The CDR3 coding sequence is TGCAGCGTTGATGAGGGGAAATATGAGCAGTTCTTC. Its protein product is CSVDEGKYEQFF.

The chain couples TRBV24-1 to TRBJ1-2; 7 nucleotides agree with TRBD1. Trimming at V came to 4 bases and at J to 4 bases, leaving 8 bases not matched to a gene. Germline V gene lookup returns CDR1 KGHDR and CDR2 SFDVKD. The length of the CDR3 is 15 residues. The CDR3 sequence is CATSDVGQAPYGYTF. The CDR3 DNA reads TGTGCCACCAGTGACGTCGGACAGGCCCCCTATGGCTACACCTTC.

The CDR3 region has the DNA TGTGCCAGCAGGGGACAGGGAAAACTTACAGATACGCAGTATTTT. It translates to CASRGQGKLTDTQYF. The chain employs TRBV25-1 and TRBJ2-3; TRBD1 matches 9 bases. The length of the CDR3 is 15 residues. Germline V gene data show CDR1 as MGHDK and CDR2 as SYGVNS. Trimming at V came to 6 bases and at J to 3 bases, leaving 7 bases not matched to a gene. Together with reference TRBV25-1 and TRBJ2-3, the CDR3 gives the full variable domain: EADIYQTPRYLVIGTGKKITLECSQTMGHDKMYWYQQDPGMELHLIHYSYGVNSTEKGDLSSESTVSRIRTEHFPLTLESARPSHTSQYLCASRGQGKLTDTQYFGPGTRLTVL.

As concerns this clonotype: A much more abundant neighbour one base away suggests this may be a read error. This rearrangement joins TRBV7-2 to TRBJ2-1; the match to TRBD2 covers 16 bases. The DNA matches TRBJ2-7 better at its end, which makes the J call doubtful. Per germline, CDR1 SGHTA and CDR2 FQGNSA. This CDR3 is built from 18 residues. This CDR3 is CASSLVGTSGRGYNEQYF. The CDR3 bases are TGTGCCAGCAGCTTAGTCGGGACTAGCGGGAGGGGCTACAATGAGCAGTACTTC.

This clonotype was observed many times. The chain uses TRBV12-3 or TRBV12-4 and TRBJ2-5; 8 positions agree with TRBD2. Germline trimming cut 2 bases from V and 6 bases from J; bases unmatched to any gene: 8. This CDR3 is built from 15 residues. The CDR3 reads CASSLSGGDWKTQYF. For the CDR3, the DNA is TGTGCCAGCAGTTTATCCGGGGGGGACTGGAAGACCCAGTACTTC.

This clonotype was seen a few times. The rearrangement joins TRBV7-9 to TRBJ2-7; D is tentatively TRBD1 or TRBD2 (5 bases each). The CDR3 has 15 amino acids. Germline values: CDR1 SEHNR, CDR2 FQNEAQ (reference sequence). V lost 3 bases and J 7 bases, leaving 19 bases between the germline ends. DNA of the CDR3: TGTGCCAGCAGCTTTTCGTTAGTAAGGGACGGAGAGCAGTACTTC. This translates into CASSFSLVRDGEQYF.

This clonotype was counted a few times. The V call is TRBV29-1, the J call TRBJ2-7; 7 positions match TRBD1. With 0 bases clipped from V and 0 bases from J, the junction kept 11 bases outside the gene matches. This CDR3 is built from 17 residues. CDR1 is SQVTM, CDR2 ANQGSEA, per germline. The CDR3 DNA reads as TGCAGCGTTGAAGACCGAGGATCCACAGGGGTCTCCTACGAGCAGTACTTC. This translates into CSVEDRGSTGVSYEQYF.

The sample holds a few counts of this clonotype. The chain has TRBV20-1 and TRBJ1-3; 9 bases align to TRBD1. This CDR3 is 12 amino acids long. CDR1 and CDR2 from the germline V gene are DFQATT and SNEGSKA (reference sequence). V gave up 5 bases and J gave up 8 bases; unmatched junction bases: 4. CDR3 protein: CSAPGTGYTIYF. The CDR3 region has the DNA TGCAGTGCTCCCGGGACAGGGTACACCATATATTTT.

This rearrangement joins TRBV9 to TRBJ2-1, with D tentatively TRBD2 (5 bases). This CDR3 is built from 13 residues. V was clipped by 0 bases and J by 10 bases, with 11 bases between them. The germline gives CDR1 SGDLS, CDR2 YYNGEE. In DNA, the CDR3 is TGTGCCAGCAGCGTAGGCGGGCATAAGGAGCAGTTCTTC. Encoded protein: CASSVGGHKEQFF.